This T cell receptor beta chain was observed in a study of control samples from healthy donors and cancer patients. Assay: immunoSEQ multiplex PCR; the TCRdb copy retains only in-frame clones and omits some. Among 150,000 to 200,000 clones, roughly 92% were seen once, and the ten largest hold roughly 1.3%. This receptor was identified in a man aged 25-45 years in good health. Material for sequencing was blood.

This chain's CDR3 is CASSRGQETYREQFF. The DNA for the CDR3 is TGTGCCAGCTCAAGGGGCCAGGAGACATACAGGGAGCAGTTCTTC. The V and J genes are TRBV18 and TRBJ2-1, with D possibly TRBD1 on 5 matching bases. CDR3 size: 15 residues. Between the trimmed V and J ends, which lost 5 bases and 10 bases, there was a span of 21 bases. The germline CDR1 and CDR2 sequences are KGHSH and LQKENI.